Listed below are T cell receptor beta chains from one sample, sequenced in a study of shared clonotypes between healthy human individuals. Only in-frame clones appear in the TCRdb table, and some are missing; sequencing was by immunoSEQ multiplex PCR. Seen here are 2,100,000 or so clones, approximately 94% observed once, and the top ten hold roughly 0.13%. Sequencing input: naive CD4+ T cells sorted from blood. The receptors originated from a young man in good health. Both conserved end residues are part of each CDR3. Each record gives: clone size, CDR3 length, V gene, D gene, J gene, CDR3 protein, CDR3 DNA. A D gene is named only where the DNA matches it firmly. For some rows the clone size is stated as once, few or many, or as a class when expanded; others skip it.

abundance: NA
len: 14
v_gene: TRBV6-5
d_gene: TRBD1
j_gene: TRBJ1-3
CDR3aa: CASRTGGSGNTIYF
CDR3nt: TGTGCCAGCAGGACAGGGGGCTCTGGAAACACCATATATTTT

abundance: NA
len: 14
v_gene: TRBV5-1
d_gene: NA
j_gene: TRBJ1-5
CDR3aa: CASSLGGERQPQHF
CDR3nt: TGCGCCAGCAGCCTTGGGGGGGAAAGACAGCCCCAGCATTTT

abundance: NA
len: 13
v_gene: TRBV18
d_gene: NA
j_gene: TRBJ2-1
CDR3aa: CASSPASIDEQFF
CDR3nt: TGTGCCAGCTCCCCAGCCTCTATTGATGAGCAGTTCTTC

abundance: NA
len: 16
v_gene: TRBV5-6
d_gene: TRBD2
j_gene: TRBJ2-4
CDR3aa: CASSLGGGRGKNIQYF
CDR3nt: TGTGCCAGCAGCTTGGGCGGGGGGCGAGGCAAAAACATTCAGTACTTC

abundance: NA
len: 16
v_gene: TRBV4-1
d_gene: NA
j_gene: TRBJ2-7
CDR3aa: CASSQGVGAGFYEQYF
CDR3nt: TGCGCCAGCAGCCAAGGCGTTGGGGCAGGGTTCTACGAGCAGTACTTC

abundance: once
len: 14
v_gene: TRBV28
d_gene: TRBD2
j_gene: TRBJ2-1
CDR3aa: CASGWGLADNEQFF
CDR3nt: TGTGCCAGCGGCTGGGGACTAGCGGACAATGAGCAGTTCTTC

abundance: NA
len: 14
v_gene: TRBV5-8
d_gene: TRBD1
j_gene: TRBJ2-7
CDR3aa: CASSADRAIYEQYF
CDR3nt: TGTGCCAGCAGCGCCGACAGGGCGATCTACGAGCAGTACTTC

abundance: NA
len: 13
v_gene: TRBV10-1
d_gene: TRBD1
j_gene: TRBJ1-1
CDR3aa: CASSAQGAFGAFF
CDR3nt: TGCGCCAGCAGTGCACAGGGGGCTTTTGGAGCTTTCTTT

abundance: NA
len: 17
v_gene: TRBV7-6
d_gene: NA
j_gene: TRBJ2-7
CDR3aa: CASSKVGFGGLRAEQYF
CDR3nt: TGTGCCAGCAGTAAAGTAGGGTTCGGGGGGCTTCGGGCCGAGCAGTACTTC

abundance: NA
len: 11
v_gene: TRBV29-1
d_gene: TRBD1
j_gene: TRBJ1-2
CDR3aa: CSADRGRGYTF
CDR3nt: TGCAGCGCCGACAGGGGACGTGGCTACACCTTC

abundance: NA
len: 12
v_gene: TRBV30
d_gene: NA
j_gene: TRBJ2-5
CDR3aa: CAWSALPETQYF
CDR3nt: TGTGCCTGGAGTGCGCTTCCAGAGACCCAGTACTTC

abundance: NA
len: 16
v_gene: TRBV7-9
d_gene: TRBD1
j_gene: TRBJ2-1
CDR3aa: CASSSTGTGKDNEQFF
CDR3nt: TGTGCCAGCAGCTCGACCGGGACAGGGAAGGACAATGAGCAGTTCTTC

abundance: NA
len: 17
v_gene: TRBV30
d_gene: TRBD1
j_gene: TRBJ2-7
CDR3aa: CAWSARLIGTALYEQYF
CDR3nt: TGTGCCTGGAGTGCACGTTTGATCGGGACAGCACTCTACGAGCAGTACTTC

abundance: NA
len: 13
v_gene: TRBV7-2
d_gene: NA
j_gene: TRBJ1-4
CDR3aa: CASSVRGNEKLFF
CDR3nt: TGTGCCAGCAGCGTACGGGGGAATGAAAAACTGTTTTTT

abundance: NA
len: 11
v_gene: TRBV10-1
d_gene: NA
j_gene: TRBJ2-3
CDR3aa: CASGTTDTQYF
CDR3nt: TGCGCCAGCGGAACCACAGATACGCAGTATTTT

abundance: NA
len: 14
v_gene: TRBV5-6
d_gene: NA
j_gene: TRBJ1-3
CDR3aa: CASSPLSSGNTIYF
CDR3nt: TGTGCCAGCAGCCCGCTGAGCTCTGGAAACACCATATATTTT

abundance: NA
len: 9
v_gene: TRBV20-1
d_gene: NA
j_gene: TRBJ1-2
CDR3aa: CSAGERITF
CDR3nt: TGCAGTGCTGGGGAAAGGATCACCTTC

abundance: NA
len: 12
v_gene: TRBV11-2
d_gene: NA
j_gene: TRBJ2-7
CDR3aa: CASSQNSGEQYF
CDR3nt: TGTGCCAGCAGCCAAAACAGCGGCGAGCAGTACTTC

abundance: NA
len: 12
v_gene: TRBV12-5
d_gene: NA
j_gene: TRBJ2-7
CDR3aa: CASGWRDYEQYF
CDR3nt: TGTGCTAGTGGTTGGAGAGACTACGAGCAGTACTTC

abundance: NA
len: 15
v_gene: TRBV5-1
d_gene: TRBD2
j_gene: TRBJ2-1
CDR3aa: CASSPDLAGDEEQFF
CDR3nt: TGCGCCAGCAGCCCCGACTTGGCGGGAGACGAGGAGCAGTTCTTC

abundance: NA
len: 14
v_gene: TRBV4-1
d_gene: NA
j_gene: TRBJ1-5
CDR3aa: CASSQERGNQPQHF
CDR3nt: TGCGCCAGCAGCCAAGAGCGGGGGAATCAGCCCCAGCATTTT

abundance: NA
len: 15
v_gene: TRBV18
d_gene: NA
j_gene: TRBJ1-4
CDR3aa: CASSPPGVTNEKLFF
CDR3nt: TGTGCCAGCTCACCACCGGGGGTAACTAATGAAAAACTGTTTTTT

abundance: NA
len: 12
v_gene: TRBV6-5
d_gene: NA
j_gene: TRBJ1-5
CDR3aa: CASRGGNQPQHF
CDR3nt: TGTGCCAGCAGGGGGGGAAATCAGCCCCAGCATTTT

abundance: NA
len: 15
v_gene: TRBV5-4
d_gene: NA
j_gene: TRBJ2-7
CDR3aa: CASSYPGTGRYEQYF
CDR3nt: TGTGCCAGCAGCTATCCCGGGACTGGGAGATACGAGCAGTACTTC

abundance: NA
len: 15
v_gene: TRBV11-3
d_gene: TRBD2
j_gene: TRBJ2-2
CDR3aa: CASSWTSGSSGELFF
CDR3nt: TGTGCCAGCAGTTGGACTAGCGGGAGTTCCGGGGAGCTGTTTTTT

abundance: NA
len: 14
v_gene: TRBV5-4
d_gene: NA
j_gene: TRBJ2-7
CDR3aa: CASSLGRGRYEQYF
CDR3nt: TGTGCCAGCAGCTTGGGAAGGGGCAGGTACGAGCAGTACTTC

abundance: NA
len: 16
v_gene: TRBV6-5
d_gene: NA
j_gene: TRBJ2-1
CDR3aa: CASSYSSGLTYNEQFF
CDR3nt: TGTGCCAGCAGTTACTCGAGCGGGCTTACCTACAATGAGCAGTTCTTC

abundance: NA
len: 17
v_gene: TRBV28
d_gene: TRBD2
j_gene: TRBJ2-1
CDR3aa: CASSPRRARGLYNEQFF
CDR3nt: TGTGCCAGCAGTCCCCGGAGGGCGCGGGGGTTATACAATGAGCAGTTCTTC

abundance: once
len: 15
v_gene: TRBV11-2
d_gene: TRBD1
j_gene: TRBJ2-7
CDR3aa: CASSSDRPEQSEQYF
CDR3nt: TGTGCCAGCAGCTCGGACAGGCCCGAACAGAGCGAGCAGTACTTC

abundance: NA
len: 14
v_gene: TRBV30
d_gene: NA
j_gene: TRBJ1-2
CDR3aa: CAWRREGTEVGYTF
CDR3nt: TGTGCCTGGAGAAGAGAGGGGACGGAGGTTGGCTACACCTTC

abundance: NA
len: 11
v_gene: TRBV30
d_gene: TRBD1
j_gene: TRBJ1-1
CDR3aa: CAGQGPSPHFF
CDR3nt: TGTGCCGGACAGGGTCCCTCCCCCCACTTCTTT